The 23 T cell receptor beta chains below all came from one sample that was sequenced in a study of T cell responses to AZD1222 COVID-19 vaccine. Data came from immunoSEQ multiplex PCR; TCRdb stores just in-frame clones and leaves some out. The sample shows 55,000 to 70,000 clones, roughly nine tenths of them seen only once. The source was peripheral blood, collected 28 days after the second AZD1222 dose. Receptors originate from an adult who received the AZD1222 COVID-19 vaccine.

The V and J genes are TRBV2 and TRBJ1-6; 9 bases map to TRBD1. The CDR3 is 17 amino acids. V was pared by 1 base and J by 8 bases, with 9 bases of the junction left unmatched. CDR1 SNHLY and CDR2 FYNNEI come from the germline V gene. In DNA, the CDR3 is TGTGCCAGCAGTGAAGTACAGGGGGCTAAGGGTTATTCACCCCTCCACTTT. Translation: CASSEVQGAKGYSPLHF.

The chain has TRBV3-1 (or the pseudogene TRBV3-2) and TRBJ1-2; tentative D call: TRBD1 (6 bases). Germline V gene sequence: CDR1 LGHDT, CDR2 YNNKEL (reference sequence). V shed 6 bases and J shed 4 bases, with 12 bases lying between them. This CDR3 contains 13 residues. The CDR3 DNA sequence: TGTGCCAGCAGAGGGGGGAGGGTCTATGGCTACACCTTC. Amino acid sequence: CASRGGRVYGYTF.

This chain joins TRBV3-1 (or the pseudogene TRBV3-2) and TRBJ2-5; 7 nucleotides match TRBD2. This CDR3 spans 15 amino acids. Germline CDR1 reads LGHDT; CDR2 reads YNNKEL (reference sequence). Trimming cost V 1 base and J 4 bases; bases outside gene matches: 6. CDR3 bases: TGTGCCAGCAGCCAAGGGGGGGGAGCCGGAGAGACCCAGTACTTC. Its translation is CASSQGGGAGETQYF.

CDR3 in amino acids: CAISAGGQANTGELFF. CDR3 nucleotide sequence: TGTGCCATCAGTGCAGGGGGTCAAGCGAACACCGGGGAGCTGTTTTTT. This chain joins TRBV10-3 and TRBJ2-2; 7 nucleotides match TRBD1. CDR1 and CDR2 from the germline V gene are ENHRY and SYGVKD. This CDR3 comprises 16 residues. V trimming: 4 bases; J trimming: 0 bases; junction bases outside the gene matches: 5.

The chain uses TRBV2 and TRBJ1-1; tentative D call: TRBD1 (5 bases). CDR3 size: 12 residues. The V gene's germline CDR1 is SNHLY and CDR2 FYNNEI. Between the trimmed V and J ends, which lost 6 bases and 4 bases, there was a span of 9 bases. Written as DNA, the CDR3 is TGTGCCAGCAGGGGACCTATCACTGAAGCTTTCTTT. The encoded protein is CASRGPITEAFF.

The chain joins TRBV7-8 to TRBJ2-5; unclear D gene. CDR3 length: 15 residues. The germline V gene has CDR1 SGHVS and CDR2 FQNEAQ. Between the trimmed V and J ends, which lost 4 bases and 1 base, there was a span of 13 bases. Written as DNA, the CDR3 is TGTGCCAGCAGCTCTAGGACCATTTCCCAAGAGACCCAGTACTTC. Its translation is CASSSRTISQETQYF.

CDR3 nucleotides: TGTGCCAGCAGGACCACAGGGCTTGGTAATTCACCCCTCCACTTT. Translation: CASRTTGLGNSPLHF. This chain connects TRBV6-6 to TRBJ1-6, with D perhaps matching TRBD1 (6 bases). V was trimmed by 6 bases and J by 6 bases, leaving 15 bases between them. CDR1 and CDR2 (germline): MNHNY, SVGAGI (reference sequence). The CDR3 contains 15 residues.

The chain couples TRBV18 to TRBJ2-2, with TRBD2 identical over 13 bases. V lost 3 bases, J lost 7 bases, and 2 bases stayed unmatched. Looked up from germline, CDR1 is KGHSH and CDR2 is LQKENI. This CDR3 has 15 amino acids. CDR3 in amino acids: CASSPGLAGIGELFF. The CDR3 DNA follows: TGTGCCAGCTCACCGGGACTAGCGGGAATCGGGGAGCTGTTTTTT.

The V gene is TRBV18, the J gene TRBJ2-1; D perhaps matches TRBD2 (5 bases). V was pared by 3 bases and J by 7 bases, with 13 bases between. This CDR3 comprises 14 residues. Germline loops: CDR1 KGHSH, CDR2 LQKENI. CDR3 in amino acids: CASSPPLARNEQFF. The CDR3 coding sequence is TGTGCCAGCTCACCGCCTCTAGCAAGGAATGAGCAGTTCTTC.

The CDR3 DNA reads TGCAGCGTCGCACTTTTGGGGGCAGGTGAAAAACTGTTTTTT. Translating gives CSVALLGAGEKLFF. The chain joins TRBV29-1 to TRBJ1-4, with D perhaps TRBD1 (6 bases). The length of the CDR3 is 14 residues. V shed 6 bases and J shed 7 bases, with 18 bases lying between them. Germline V gene lookup returns CDR1 SQVTM and CDR2 ANQGSEA.

This sequence joins TRBV5-1 and TRBJ1-5; 11 nucleotides agree with TRBD1. CDR1 is SGHRS, CDR2 YFSETQ, per germline. V lost 4 bases to trimming and J lost 9 bases; unmatched junction nucleotides: 6. The CDR3 sequence is 14 residues long. Here the CDR3 reads CASSTGQGVRPQHF. The DNA for the CDR3 is TGCGCCAGCAGCACGGGACAGGGGGTTAGGCCCCAGCATTTT.

This clone was seen a handful of times. V and J are TRBV7-9 and TRBJ1-5, with 9 positions matching TRBD1. The V and J ends lost 5 bases and 6 bases, in that order; junction bases with no gene match: 5. The CDR3 covers 14 residues. CDR1 is SEHNR, CDR2 FQNEAQ, per germline (reference sequence). The CDR3 coding sequence is TGTGCCAGCAGCACCCGACAGGGGGTTCAGCCCCAGCATTTT. Translated, it gives CASSTRQGVQPQHF. The full variable domain, in which reference TRBV7-9 and TRBJ1-5 provide the parts outside the CDR3, is DTGVSQNPRHKITKRGQNVTFRCDPISEHNRLYWYRQTLGQGPEFLTYFQNEAQLEKSRLLSDRFSAERPKGSFSTLEIQRTEQGDSAMYLCASSTRQGVQPQHFGDGTRLSIL.

The chain carries TRBV4-2 and TRBJ1-3; 7 nucleotides line up with TRBD1. Germline CDR1 LGHNA, CDR2 YNFKEQ. The CDR3 runs to 16 residues. V dropped 1 base and J dropped 3; count of bases not matched to a gene: 6. For the CDR3, the DNA is TGTGCCAGCAGCCAAGGAAACAGGGGTCTTGGAAACACCATATATTTT. Translated: CASSQGNRGLGNTIYF.

J is TRBJ2-2 and V is TRBV18; D possibly matches TRBD1 or TRBD2 (5 bases each). Trimming removed 3 bases at V and 0 bases at J, with 14 bases between. The CDR3 spans 17 residues. The V gene's germline CDR1 is KGHSH and CDR2 LQKENI. The CDR3 sequence is CASSPPWDVANTGELFF. CDR3 sequence (DNA): TGTGCCAGCTCACCCCCTTGGGACGTCGCGAACACCGGGGAGCTGTTTTTT. The variable domain in full, with the rest retrieved from reference TRBV18 and TRBJ2-2, is NAGVMQNPRHLVRRRGQEARLRCSPMKGHSHVYWYRQLPEEGLKFMVYLQKENIIDESGMPKERFSAEFPKEGPSILRIQQVVRGDSAAYFCASSPPWDVANTGELFFGEGSRLTVL.

The rearrangement joins TRBV6-4 to TRBJ2-1; 12 bases agree with TRBD2. Germline lookup yields CDR1 MRHNA and CDR2 SNTAGT. V lost 6 bases and J lost 6; bases outside the gene matches: 9. CDR3 length equals 16 residues. In DNA form, the CDR3 reads TGTGCCAGCAGCCCCTATCTAGCGGGGGGGCTCAATGAGCAGTTCTTC. Translation gives CASSPYLAGGLNEQFF.

In the case of this clone: One end of the junction is discordant with germline, which a read error may explain. The chain combines TRBV28 with TRBJ2-1; 8 positions agree with TRBD2. Germline lookup yields CDR1 MDHEN and CDR2 SYDVKM. The CDR3 totals 16 residues. In DNA, the CDR3 is TGTGTCAGCAGTTTCTCCGGGGGGGTGCCCTACAATGAGCAGTTCTTC. Amino acid sequence: CVSSFSGGVPYNEQFF.

The rearrangement uses TRBV19 and TRBJ1-5, with 12 bases identical to TRBD1. Germline assignment: CDR1 LNHDA and CDR2 SQIVND (reference sequence). J was trimmed by 5 bases and V by 4 bases; bases with no gene match: 6. The CDR3 has 16 residues. Written as DNA, the CDR3 is TGTGCCAGTAGTACTTTCCGGGACAGGGGGCATCAGCCCCAGCATTTT. Translating gives CASSTFRDRGHQPQHF.

This chain joins TRBV13 and TRBJ2-7; TRBD2 matches 7 bases. The germline V gene has CDR1 PRHDT and CDR2 FYEKMQ (reference sequence). J gave up 9 bases and V 0 bases, and 14 bases lay outside the gene matches. The CDR3 spans 16 residues. Here the CDR3 DNA reads TGTGCCAGCAGCTTAGGGGGGGGGACGGCCACCTTTGTGCAGTACTTC. This gives the protein CASSLGGGTATFVQYF.

The chain employs TRBV28 and TRBJ2-3; D is possibly TRBD2 (6 bases). Per the germline V gene, CDR1 is MDHEN and CDR2 is SYDVKM. There are 13 residues in the CDR3. Trimming left V 7 bases short and J 8 bases short, with 16 bases between. The CDR3 DNA is TGTGCCAGCAATGCTGCGGGAACGGGTACGCAGTATTTT. Amino acids: CASNAAGTGTQYF. The variable domain in full, completed from reference TRBV28 and TRBJ2-3, reads DVKVTQSSRYLVKRTGEKVFLECVQDMDHENMFWYRQDPGLGLRLIYFSYDVKMKEKGDIPEGYSVSREKKERFSLILESASTNQTSMYLCASNAAGTGTQYFGPGTRLTVL.

This clone was recorded a few times. Here the CDR3 DNA reads TGTGCCAGCAGCCAAGGGTTGGGTAGCGGGGTTGGCGGGGAGCTGTTTTTT. Translating gives CASSQGLGSGVGGELFF. This sequence joins TRBV4-2 and TRBJ2-2; 8 positions match TRBD2. CDR3 length: 17 amino acids. Germline lookup yields CDR1 LGHNA and CDR2 YNFKEQ. Trimming cost V 1 base and J 7 bases; bases outside gene matches: 11.

V usage is TRBV7-9 and J usage is TRBJ2-3; D uncertain. Trimming took 5 bases from V and 2 from J, leaving 23 bases between them. The germline V gene encodes CDR1 SEHNR and CDR2 FQNEAQ (reference sequence). CDR3 size: 18 residues. The chain's CDR3 is CASSQGSHAPGPTDTQYF. CDR3 nucleotides: TGTGCCAGCAGCCAAGGAAGTCATGCCCCGGGCCCCACAGATACGCAGTATTTT.

The table lists this clone with a count of one. This chain uses TRBV12-5 with TRBJ2-6, with D perhaps TRBD1 or TRBD2 (6 bases each). Germline V gene sequence: CDR1 LGHNT, CDR2 FRNRAP. The CDR3 spans 20 residues. V was trimmed by 0 bases and J by 1 base, leaving 19 bases between them. The DNA of the CDR3 is TGTGCTAGTGGTTTGGTATGGGGGGCTTGGGTTAGGTCTGGGGCCAACGTCCTGACTTTC. It is translated as CASGLVWGAWVRSGANVLTF. Filled out from reference TRBV12-5 and TRBJ2-6, the complete variable domain reads DARVTQTPRHKVTEMGQEVTMRCQPILGHNTVFWYRQTMMQGLELLAYFRNRAPLDDSGMPKDRFSAEMPDATLATLKIQPSEPRDSAVYFCASGLVWGAWVRSGANVLTFGAGSRLTVL.

This CDR3 reads CASSKDTEAFF. For the CDR3, the DNA is TGCGCCAGCAGCAAGGACACTGAAGCTTTCTTT. The chain has TRBV5-1 and TRBJ1-1; no firm D call. In germline, CDR1 is SGHRS, CDR2 YFSETQ. CDR3 length: 11 amino acids. The V gene lost 4 bases and the J gene lost 3 bases, with 4 bases spanning the gap.